One and the same sample provided the 32 T cell receptor beta chains below, sequenced in a study of long-term antiretroviral therapy in people with HIV. Sequencing relied on immunoSEQ assay v3.0, run at survey level. Assay used: immunoSEQ multiplex PCR; TCRdb lists only in-frame clones, some missing. The sample includes about 50,000 clones, 80% to 90% seen only once; the top ten take around 3%. The sequenced sample was unsorted PBMCs, obtained 0.8 years after starting antiretroviral therapy. Receptors originate from a woman aged 18-29 years with HIV.

The rearrangement links TRBV7-3 to TRBJ1-1, with D unresolved. The CDR3 is made up of 14 amino acids. Trimming removed 3 bases at V and 1 base at J, with 9 bases between. Germline CDR1 is SGHTA and CDR2 is FQGTGA. The chain's CDR3 is CASSLRHPNTEAFF. CDR3 DNA sequence: TGTGCCAGCAGCTTGCGACACCCGAACACTGAAGCTTTCTTT.

The chain carries TRBV7-2 and TRBJ2-7; TRBD1 matches at 11 bases. CDR3 length equals 14 residues. Germline CDR1 reads SGHTA; CDR2 reads FQGNSA. Unmatched junction bases numbered 5, after V lost 3 bases and J lost 7 bases. The CDR3 DNA reads as TGTGCCAGCAGCTTTATGGACAGGGGGCTTGAGCAGTACTTC. Translation: CASSFMDRGLEQYF.

V and J are TRBV21-1 and TRBJ1-2. TRBV21-1 has pseudogene status. The CDR3 is 12 amino acids. The CDR3 sequence: CALGRGTRGYTF. The DNA of the CDR3 is TGTGCCCTCGGACGGGGGACCAGGGGCTACACCTTC.

The chain uses TRBV9 and TRBJ2-1; D is possibly TRBD2 (6 bases). The CDR3 loop spans 16 amino acids. Germline V CDR1 and CDR2: SGDLS, YYNGEE. V shed 0 bases and J shed 9 bases, with 19 bases lying between them. The CDR3 reads CASSVARGGISGEQFF. As DNA, the CDR3 is TGTGCCAGCAGCGTAGCGAGGGGCGGGATTTCAGGTGAGCAGTTCTTC.

The chain carries TRBV7-8 and TRBJ2-2; 9 bases map to TRBD2. The CDR3 spans 19 residues. Germline V gene sequence: CDR1 SGHVS, CDR2 FQNEAQ. Trimming removed 1 base from V and 0 bases from J; junction bases left unmatched: 9. The CDR3 coding sequence is TGTGCCAGCAGCTTAGTCGTTCTAGCGGGATCGTCGAACACCGGGGAGCTGTTTTTT. It translates to CASSLVVLAGSSNTGELFF.

The J gene is TRBJ1-1, the V gene TRBV19; TRBD1 aligns across 9 bases. The CDR3 is made up of 14 amino acids. V was pared by 5 bases and J by 5 bases, with 6 bases of the junction left unmatched. Germline loops: CDR1 LNHDA, CDR2 SQIVND (reference sequence). The CDR3, as DNA: TGTGCCAGTAGTCCACAGGGGGCGAATACTGAAGCTTTCTTT. Protein: CASSPQGANTEAFF.

The V call is TRBV6-4, the J call TRBJ2-7; D is unclear. The CDR3 runs 14 residues. V was trimmed by 4 bases and J by 6 bases, leaving 16 bases between them. CDR1 MRHNA and CDR2 SNTAGT come from the germline V gene. As DNA, the CDR3 is TGTGCCAGCAGTGCCTCGGTGAACGCGCGCGAGCAGTACTTC. Protein product: CASSASVNAREQYF.

The chain links TRBV11-2 to TRBJ1-1; D gene ambiguous. Germline CDR1 and CDR2: SGHAT and FQNNGV. The germline V and J ends were trimmed by 2 bases and 7 bases, with 8 bases remaining between them. CDR3 length: 12 residues. Written as DNA, the CDR3 is TGTGCCAGCAGCTTATTGCCGGATGAAGCTTTCTTT. This gives the protein CASSLLPDEAFF.

On this clone: Other DNA sequences within the sample encode an identical CDR3. The V and J genes are TRBV4-3 and TRBJ2-7, with TRBD1 identical over 9 bases. The CDR3 runs 15 residues. Trimming at V came to 0 bases and at J to 1 base, leaving 1 base not matched to a gene. The V gene's germline CDR1 is LGHNA and CDR2 YSLEER. The CDR3 loop reads CASSQEGTGSYEQYF. As DNA, the CDR3 is TGCGCCAGCAGCCAAGAAGGGACAGGGTCCTACGAGCAGTACTTC.

The gene calls are TRBV7-2 and TRBJ2-7; D is ambiguous. The germline V gene has CDR1 SGHTA and CDR2 FQGNSA. V lost 5 bases and J lost 6, with 17 bases in between. The CDR3 is made up of 14 amino acids. CDR3 nucleotides: TGTGCCAGCAGCCTTAGGACCGTTCTGGGCGAGCAGTACTTC. Its protein is CASSLRTVLGEQYF. The variable domain in full, with the rest retrieved from reference TRBV7-2 and TRBJ2-7, is GAGVSQSPSNKVTEKGKDVELRCDPISGHTALYWYRQSLGQGLEFLIYFQGNSAPDKSGLPSDRFSAERTGGSVSTLTIQRTQQEDSAVYLCASSLRTVLGEQYFGPGTRLTVT.

V is TRBV27 and J is TRBJ2-7, with TRBD2 as a possible D gene (6 bases). The germline V gene has CDR1 MNHEY and CDR2 SMNVEV (reference sequence). Trimming left V 7 bases short and J 7 bases short, with 17 bases between. The CDR3 loop spans 13 amino acids. The chain's CDR3 is CASNLGGMGEQYF. The CDR3 DNA reads as TGTGCCAGCAATTTGGGAGGTATGGGAGAGCAGTACTTC.

V is TRBV7-3 and J is TRBJ2-3; D not certain. Germline values: CDR1 SGHTA, CDR2 FQGTGA. Trimming took 6 bases from V and 4 from J, leaving 11 bases between them. CDR3 length equals 13 residues. The CDR3 is CASSIASPDTQYF. CDR3 bases: TGTGCCAGCAGTATAGCATCCCCAGATACGCAGTATTTT. Full variable domain (remainder filled in from reference TRBV7-3 and TRBJ2-3): GAGVSQTPSNKVTEKGKYVELRCDPISGHTALYWYRQSLGQGPEFLIYFQGTGAADDSGLPNDRFFAVRPEGSVSTLKIQRTERGDSAVYLCASSIASPDTQYFGPGTRLTVL.

The J gene is TRBJ2-1, the V gene TRBV9, with D perhaps TRBD2 (6 bases). V lost 3 bases and J lost 4, with 17 bases in between. The CDR3 consists of 16 residues. The germline gives CDR1 SGDLS, CDR2 YYNGEE. DNA of the CDR3: TGTGCCAGCAGCGCGAGTCGACTAGACCCTTACAATGAGCAGTTCTTC. This encodes CASSASRLDPYNEQFF.

V is TRBV11-2 and J is TRBJ2-3; D is tentatively TRBD1 or TRBD2 (6 bases each). The CDR3 has 14 residues. Trimming cost V 5 bases and J 11 bases, with 20 bases left between them. CDR1 SGHAT and CDR2 FQNNGV come from the germline V gene. DNA for the CDR3: TGTGCCAGCAGCCCCCCGGGGGCAACATTTGGGCAGTATTTT. Its translation is CASSPPGATFGQYF. The full variable domain, with the rest looked up from reference TRBV11-2 and TRBJ2-3, is EAGVAQSPRYKIIEKRQSVAFWCNPISGHATLYWYQQILGQGPKLLIQFQNNGVVDDSQLPKDRFSAERLKGVDSTLKIQPAKLEDSAVYLCASSPPGATFGQYFGPGTRLTVL.

V gene TRBV6-4 combines with J gene TRBJ2-7, with TRBD1 identical over 10 bases. The CDR3 has 16 residues. J was trimmed by 2 bases and V by 6 bases; bases with no gene match: 10. Germline CDR1 and CDR2: MRHNA and SNTAGT. The DNA for the CDR3 is TGTGCCAGCAGACCCCGAGGGGACAGGGGCACCTACGAGCAGTACTTC. It translates to CASRPRGDRGTYEQYF.

The sample holds a few counts of this clone. V usage is TRBV19 and J usage is TRBJ2-2; no clear D gene. There are 15 residues in the CDR3. Germline lookup yields CDR1 LNHDA and CDR2 SQIVND (reference sequence). V was cut by 1 base and J by 1 base, with 7 bases left in between. CDR3 nucleotides: TGTGCCAGTAGTATAGGTCGGCGGAACACCGGGGAGCTGTTTTTT. Its translation: CASSIGRRNTGELFF.

V gene TRBV28 combines with J gene TRBJ2-7; D ambiguous. The length of the CDR3 is 16 residues. The germline V gene has CDR1 MDHEN and CDR2 SYDVKM. With 4 bases removed from V and 7 bases from J, the gap between germline ends came to 23 bases. CDR3 in amino acids: CASSYPSNEDRWEQYF. The DNA of the CDR3 is TGTGCCAGCAGTTACCCGTCCAACGAAGATAGATGGGAGCAGTACTTC.

Sample share makes this clone medium-sized. This chain joins TRBV6-1 and TRBJ2-7; 15 bases map to TRBD2. This CDR3 is built from 16 residues. CDR1 is MNHNS and CDR2 is SASEGT in the germline V gene. Germline trimming cut 3 bases from V and 4 bases from J; bases unmatched to any gene: 4. CDR3 DNA sequence: TGTGCCAGCAGTGACGAAGGACTAGCGGGAGGGTACGAGCAGTACTTC. Translating it yields CASSDEGLAGGYEQYF.

CDR3 in amino acids: CASRTSGANTEAFF. The CDR3 DNA reads TGTGCCAGCCGAACGTCAGGGGCGAACACTGAAGCTTTCTTT. The J gene is TRBJ1-1, the V gene TRBV7-9, with D possibly being TRBD1 (6 bases). Between the trimmed V and J ends, which lost 8 bases and 1 base, there was a span of 14 bases. Germline-derived CDR1 and CDR2 are SEHNR and FQNEAQ (reference sequence). This CDR3 has 14 amino acids.

The chain recombines TRBV15 with TRBJ2-1; TRBD2 matches 8 bases. The trim removed 3 bases at V and 9 bases at J, leaving 13 bases unmatched. CDR1 and CDR2 from the germline V gene are LNHNV and YYDKDF (reference sequence). The CDR3 contains 16 residues. The CDR3 region is CATSRAREGRVGEQFF. CDR3 DNA: TGTGCCACCAGCAGGGCCCGGGAGGGCCGGGTCGGTGAGCAGTTCTTC.

This rearrangement joins TRBV5-1 to TRBJ1-4; TRBD1 matches at 7 bases. J gave up 6 bases and V 4 bases, and 6 bases lay outside the gene matches. CDR1 and CDR2 (germline): SGHRS, YFSETQ. The CDR3 covers 14 residues. The DNA of the CDR3 is TGCGCCAGCAGCACAGGGGACACATATGAAAAACTGTTTTTT. Encoded protein: CASSTGDTYEKLFF.

This clone turned up a few times. The chain combines TRBV14 with TRBJ2-7; D is unresolved. The V gene's germline CDR1 is SGHDN and CDR2 FVKESK. V lost 5 bases, J lost 3 bases, and 11 bases lay in between. There are 13 residues in the CDR3. As DNA, the CDR3 is TGTGCCAGCAGCTATTCAATTTTCTACGAGCAGTACTTC. Translation: CASSYSIFYEQYF.

J is TRBJ2-7 and V is TRBV28; 8 bases map to TRBD1. V lost 2 bases and J lost 6; bases outside the gene matches: 12. CDR1 is MDHEN and CDR2 is SYDVKM in the germline V gene. The CDR3 runs to 16 residues. The CDR3 region has the DNA TGTGCCAGCAGTTTACAGGGGGCACATCTAGGACCCGAGCAGTACTTC. It is translated as CASSLQGAHLGPEQYF.

The chain couples TRBV19 to TRBJ2-3; no clear D. The germline V and J ends were trimmed by 5 bases and 1 base, with 16 bases remaining between them. This CDR3 spans 16 amino acids. Germline assignment: CDR1 LNHDA and CDR2 SQIVND (reference sequence). The CDR3 reads CASSLRSGERTDTQYF. CDR3 sequence (DNA): TGTGCCAGTAGTCTCCGGAGTGGCGAACGCACAGATACGCAGTATTTT.

This clone was detected only once. The chain carries TRBV19 and TRBJ1-4; TRBD1 matches 9 bases. The CDR3 is 17 amino acids. Per the germline V gene, CDR1 is LNHDA and CDR2 is SQIVND (reference sequence). The junction had 9 bases not matched to a gene; V was cut back by 7 bases and J by 0 bases. CDR3 coding DNA: TGTGCCAGTAATTTGGGACAGGGCCGTGCAACTAATGAAAAACTGTTTTTT. Its translation is CASNLGQGRATNEKLFF.

The chain combines TRBV6-1 with TRBJ1-1; 10 bases fit TRBD1. J gave up 0 bases and V 4 bases, and 2 bases lay outside the gene matches. This CDR3 is 15 amino acids long. The germline gives CDR1 MNHNS, CDR2 SASEGT. CDR3 DNA: TGTGCCAGCAGTGGACAGGGGGCCATGAACACTGAAGCTTTCTTT. It is translated as CASSGQGAMNTEAFF.

CDR3: CASSYDVSGTNTEAFF. DNA of the CDR3: TGTGCCAGCAGTTACGACGTCTCGGGGACGAACACTGAAGCTTTCTTT. This chain links TRBV6-5 with TRBJ1-1, with D perhaps TRBD1 (5 bases). CDR1 and CDR2 (germline): MNHEY, SVGAGI. The V end was cut by 2 bases, the J end by 1 base, with 14 bases between. The CDR3 is 16 amino acids.

The V gene is TRBV5-1, the J gene TRBJ1-5; no firm D call. V was cut by 1 base and J by 7 bases, with 9 bases left in between. In germline, CDR1 is SGHRS, CDR2 YFSETQ. CDR3 size: 13 residues. The CDR3 loop is CASSLYVGQPQHF. The CDR3 DNA sequence: TGCGCCAGCAGCTTGTATGTTGGGCAGCCCCAGCATTTT.

V usage is TRBV11-1 and J usage is TRBJ2-2; TRBD1 matches 9 bases. Germline V gene lookup returns CDR1 SGHAT and CDR2 FQDESV (reference sequence). V dropped 1 base and J dropped 4; count of bases not matched to a gene: 7. The CDR3 sequence is 17 residues long. In nucleotides, the CDR3 is TGTGCCAGCAGCTTAGATACCGGGACAGGGAGCACCGGGGAGCTGTTTTTT. Amino acid sequence: CASSLDTGTGSTGELFF.

The chain recombines TRBV5-1 with TRBJ2-1, with no clear D. The ends were cut back, 7 bases at V and 3 bases at J, with 26 bases in the middle. Germline loops: CDR1 SGHRS, CDR2 YFSETQ. The CDR3 consists of 18 residues. The CDR3 region has the DNA TGCGCCAGCGAAAAGAAAGGACGTGGGCAGTTCGGCTACAATGAGCAGTTCTTC. Protein: CASEKKGRGQFGYNEQFF.

This clone was seen a handful of times. The genes are TRBV19 and TRBJ2-7; tentative D call: TRBD2 (5 bases). Deletions cut 3 bases from V and 3 bases from J, with 9 bases between. This CDR3 spans 13 amino acids. CDR1 is LNHDA and CDR2 is SQIVND in the germline V gene (reference sequence). Here the CDR3 DNA reads TGTGCCAGTAGTATCGGGGAAAGCTACGAGCAGTACTTC. Its translation: CASSIGESYEQYF.

The chain uses TRBV11-3 and TRBJ2-7; D remains ambiguous. From germline, CDR1 is SGHNT and CDR2 YENEEA. CDR3 length: 13 amino acids. V was cut by 3 bases and J by 6 bases, with 12 bases left in between. The CDR3 DNA reads TGTGCCAGCAGCTTCTCGGTTGGGATCGAGCAGTACTTC. Its protein is CASSFSVGIEQYF.